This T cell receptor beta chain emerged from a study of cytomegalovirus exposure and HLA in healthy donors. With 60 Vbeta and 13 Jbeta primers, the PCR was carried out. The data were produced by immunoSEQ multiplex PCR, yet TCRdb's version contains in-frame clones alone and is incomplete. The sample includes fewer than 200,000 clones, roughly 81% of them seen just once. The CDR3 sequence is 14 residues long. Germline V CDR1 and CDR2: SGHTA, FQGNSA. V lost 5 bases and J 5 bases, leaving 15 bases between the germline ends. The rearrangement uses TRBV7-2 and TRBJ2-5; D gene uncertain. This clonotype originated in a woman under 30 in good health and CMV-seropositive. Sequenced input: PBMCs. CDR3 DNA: TGTGCCAGCAGCACGGCGCTCGTGAGGGAGACCCAGTACTTC. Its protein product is CASSTALVRETQYF.